The T cell receptor beta chain described here comes from a study of post-analysis software for immune sequencing data. Overall study: Relapsing-remitting, secondary progressive and progressive-relapsing multiple sclerosis were all included among the disease courses.

Included in the TCR beta cDNA libraries were unique molecular identifiers. MiXCR, run by TCRdb on the PCR reads, gives a single entry per CDR3 protein. The table has some 190,000 distinct CDR3 sequences, 29% seen once; the top ten hold about 3.4%. Whole-study findings and limits: Patients carried a handful of TRBV segments more frequently than controls did, and TRBV5-6, TRBV5-1 and TRBV20-1 were among them.

Regarding this clonotype: The antigen is unknown.

Per germline, CDR1 MNHNS and CDR2 SASEGT. The CDR3 is made up of 15 amino acids. Trimming took 7 bases from V and 11 from J, leaving 26 bases between them. Sequencing was performed on blood. The receptor's source is a girl under 18 with multiple sclerosis. The chain has TRBV6-1 and TRBJ2-5, with D possibly TRBD2 on 6 matching bases. The CDR3, as DNA: TGTGCCAGCACCCCCAAGGGGCTAGCGCCCAATGAGCAGTACTTC. This sequence encodes CASTPKGLAPNEQYF.